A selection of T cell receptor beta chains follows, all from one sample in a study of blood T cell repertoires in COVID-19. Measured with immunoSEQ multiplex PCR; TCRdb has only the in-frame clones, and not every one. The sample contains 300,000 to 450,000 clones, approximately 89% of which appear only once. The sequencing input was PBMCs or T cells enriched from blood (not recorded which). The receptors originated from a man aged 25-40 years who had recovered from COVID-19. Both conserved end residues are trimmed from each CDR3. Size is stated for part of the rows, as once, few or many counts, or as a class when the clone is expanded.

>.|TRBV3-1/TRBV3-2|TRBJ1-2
ASSKSDSYGYT
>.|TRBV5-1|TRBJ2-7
ASSLEGVYEQY
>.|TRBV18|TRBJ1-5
ASSTTDSNQPQH
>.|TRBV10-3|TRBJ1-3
AISESKQGAGNTIY
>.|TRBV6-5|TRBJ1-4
ASTGITNEKLF
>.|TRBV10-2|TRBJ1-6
ASSEQQDSPLH
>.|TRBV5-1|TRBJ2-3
ASSLLLADSDTQY
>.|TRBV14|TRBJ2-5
ASSRFSVQETQY
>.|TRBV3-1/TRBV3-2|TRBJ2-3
ASSQVSGTSGGTDTQY
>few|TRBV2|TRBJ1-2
ATHPLGTGGAYGYT